The 3 T cell receptor beta chains presented below share a single source sample, sequenced in a study of T cell responses to AZD1222 COVID-19 vaccine. Measured with immunoSEQ multiplex PCR; TCRdb has only the in-frame clones, and not every one. The sample has more than 80,000 clones, approximately 90% seen once. The specimen was peripheral blood, collected 28 days after the second AZD1222 dose. The receptor set was obtained from an adult who received the AZD1222 COVID-19 vaccine.

This rearrangement joins TRBV2 to TRBJ2-7; D gene ambiguous. CDR3 length: 12 amino acids. The V end was cut by 4 bases, the J end by 2 bases, with 6 bases between. Germline loops: CDR1 SNHLY, CDR2 FYNNEI. For the CDR3, the DNA is TGTGCCAGCAGTGTCGGAACCTACGAGCAGTACTTC. This sequence encodes CASSVGTYEQYF.

The chain combines TRBV2 with TRBJ1-2; D perhaps matches TRBD1 (5 bases). This CDR3 region has 14 residues. Trimming removed 1 base at V and 5 bases at J, with 11 bases between. From germline, CDR1 is SNHLY and CDR2 FYNNEI. CDR3 sequence (DNA): TGTGCCAGCAGTGAAGAAAGGGGAGGTTATGGCTACACCTTC. Residues: CASSEERGGYGYTF.

The rearrangement links TRBV27 to TRBJ2-1, with TRBD1 matching over 8 bases. Trimming took 6 bases from V and 2 from J; bases not matched to a gene: 6. Germline assignment: CDR1 MNHEY and CDR2 SMNVEV (reference sequence). The CDR3 has 15 amino acids. Here the CDR3 DNA reads TGTGCCAGCAGCTCCCCGGACAGGGCCTACAATGAGCAGTTCTTC. This encodes CASSSPDRAYNEQFF.